Listed below are T cell receptor beta chains from one sample, sequenced in a study of T-cell memory formation after mild COVID-19. TCRdb itself ran the 5' RACE reads through MiXCR, one entry per CDR3 protein. The data contain under 150,000 distinct CDR3 sequences, about a fifth of them singletons. The sequenced sample consisted of PBMCs or a T cell subset sorted from them (not recorded which). Receptors originate from a man aged 18 to 30 who had mild COVID-19 (a few samples of this study predate the infection). Cell type and time point are not known. The CDR3 runs from the conserved cysteine through the conserved F or W. The D gene is left open where the match is weak. Size is stated for part of the rows, as once, few or many counts, or as a class when the clone is expanded.

CASSRQGLYEQYF TGTGCCAGCAGTAGACAGGGGTTGTACGAGCAGTACTTC TRBJ2-7 few TRBV6-5 TRBD1
CASSYGTAAGTGELFF TGTGCCAGCAGTTATGGGACAGCGGCTGGGACCGGGGAGCTGTTTTTT TRBJ2-2 - TRBV6-5 TRBD1
CASSQDTASYEQYF TGCGCCAGCAGCCAAGATACCGCGTCCTACGAGCAGTACTTC TRBJ2-7 few TRBV4-1 -
CSARHYYGYTF TGCAGTGCTAGACATTACTATGGCTACACCTTC TRBJ1-2 few TRBV20-1 -
CASSHPGQGNQPQHF TGTGCCAGCAGCCACCCGGGACAGGGTAATCAGCCCCAGCATTTT TRBJ1-5 few TRBV4-2 TRBD1
CASSQAGGGEKLFF TGCGCCAGCAGCCAAGCTGGGGGCGGTGAAAAACTGTTTTTT TRBJ1-4 many TRBV4-1 -
CASSQDRMEYYGYTF TGTGCCAGCAGCCAGGACAGGATGGAGTACTATGGCTACACCTTC TRBJ1-2 - TRBV14 TRBD1
CASSVELAGGPETQYF TGTGCCAGCAGCGTAGAATTAGCGGGGGGGCCAGAGACCCAGTACTTC TRBJ2-5 - TRBV9 TRBD2
CASLDGRNTIYF TGTGCCAGCCTAGATGGGAGAAACACCATATATTTT TRBJ1-3 - TRBV6-5 -
CASSQDLRNIQYF TGCGCCAGCAGCCAAGATCTCAGGAACATTCAGTACTTC TRBJ2-4 - TRBV4-1 -
CASSHPGGGGASYQETQYF TGTGCCAGCAGTCACCCGGGAGGAGGGGGGGCGTCCTACCAAGAGACCCAGTACTTC TRBJ2-5 few TRBV9 -
CASSRRRSGEETQYF TGTGCCAGCAGCCGCCGTCGTTCCGGGGAGGAGACCCAGTACTTC TRBJ2-5 - TRBV7-2 -
CASSLVAGGDEQFF TGTGCCAGCAGCTTAGTTGCAGGGGGGGATGAGCAGTTCTTC TRBJ2-1 - TRBV11-2 -
CASSLAGAGGNNEQFF TGTGCCAGCAGCTTAGCAGGAGCGGGGGGTAACAATGAGCAGTTCTTC TRBJ2-1 few TRBV7-8 TRBD2
CASSQGSGSYNEQFF TGTGCCAGCAGCCAAGGTAGCGGTTCCTACAATGAGCAGTTCTTC TRBJ2-1 many TRBV14 -
CASTPLNTGELFF TGTGCCAGCACTCCGCTGAACACCGGGGAGCTGTTTTTT TRBJ2-2 - TRBV2 -
CASSLLQGAANEKLFF TGTGCCAGCAGCCTACTACAGGGGGCAGCTAATGAAAAACTGTTTTTT TRBJ1-4 many TRBV5-6 TRBD1
CASSLRPSGGTQDNEQFF TGTGCCAGCAGCTTAAGGCCTAGCGGGGGCACCCAGGACAATGAGCAGTTCTTC TRBJ2-1 - TRBV7-2 TRBD2
CASSFHRDPYGYTF TGTGCCAGCAGTTTTCATCGAGATCCCTATGGCTACACCTTC TRBJ1-2 - TRBV12-3/TRBV12-4 -